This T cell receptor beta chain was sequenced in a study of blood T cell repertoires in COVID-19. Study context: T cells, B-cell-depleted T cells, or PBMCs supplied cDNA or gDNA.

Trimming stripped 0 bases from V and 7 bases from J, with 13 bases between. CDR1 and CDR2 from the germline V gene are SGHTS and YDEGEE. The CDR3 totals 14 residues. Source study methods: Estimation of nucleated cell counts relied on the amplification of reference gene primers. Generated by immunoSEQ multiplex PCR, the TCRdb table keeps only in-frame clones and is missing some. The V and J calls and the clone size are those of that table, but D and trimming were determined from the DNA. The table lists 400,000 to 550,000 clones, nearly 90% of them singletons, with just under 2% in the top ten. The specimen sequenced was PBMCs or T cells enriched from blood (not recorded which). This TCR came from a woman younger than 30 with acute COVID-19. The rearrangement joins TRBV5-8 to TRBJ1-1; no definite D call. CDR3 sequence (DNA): TGTGCCAGCAGCTTGGTTCACCTACGGGGTGAAGCTTTCTTT. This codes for CASSLVHLRGEAFF.